Each of the 28 T cell receptor beta chains below was sequenced from the same sample in a study of T cells in tuberculosis. Sequenced by immunoSEQ multiplex PCR; TCRdb stores in-frame clones only, minus some. The sample contains 35,000 to 40,000 clones, around 92% of which appear only once. Sequenced material: PBMCs. These receptor sequences come from a donor aged 10-30 years with latent tuberculosis or without tuberculosis infection. Some clones in this sample may be carry-over from other donors' samples.

V and J are TRBV29-1 and TRBJ1-1; D ambiguous. With 0 bases removed from V and 4 bases from J, the gap between germline ends came to 6 bases. Germline lookup yields CDR1 SQVTM and CDR2 ANQGSEA. The CDR3 consists of 12 residues. The CDR3: CSVEDPITEAFF. CDR3 nucleotides: TGCAGCGTTGAAGACCCAATCACTGAAGCTTTCTTT.

The chain has TRBV27 and TRBJ2-6, with D tentatively TRBD1 (6 bases). The CDR3 loop spans 15 amino acids. Germline CDR1 MNHEY, CDR2 SMNVEV (reference sequence). The germline V and J ends were trimmed by 6 bases and 1 base, with 10 bases remaining between them. In DNA, the CDR3 is TGTGCCAGCAGGATACAGGGTTCTGGGGCCAACGTCCTGACTTTC. Translation: CASRIQGSGANVLTF.

The chain carries TRBV9 and TRBJ1-2; D remains ambiguous. Trimming removed 0 bases from V and 2 bases from J, with 8 bases in between. CDR3 length: 14 residues. Germline V gene lookup returns CDR1 SGDLS and CDR2 YYNGEE. The CDR3 bases are TGTGCCAGCAGCGTAGGGGAGAGCAACTATGGCTACACCTTC. The encoded protein is CASSVGESNYGYTF.

J is TRBJ2-5 and V is TRBV10-3; the D is unclear. CDR1 and CDR2 (germline): ENHRY, SYGVKD. With 4 bases removed from V and 0 bases from J, the gap between germline ends came to 3 bases. This CDR3 is built from 12 residues. CDR3 nucleotide sequence: TGTGCCATCAGTGGCGACCAAGAGACCCAGTACTTC. This translates into CAISGDQETQYF.

This chain uses TRBV29-1 with TRBJ2-1, with a possible D match to TRBD1 (5 bases). Deletions cut 2 bases from V and 6 bases from J, with 5 bases between. CDR1 and CDR2 (germline): SQVTM, ANQGSEA. The length of the CDR3 is 11 residues. In DNA form, the CDR3 reads TGCAGCGTTGAAAGGGGCAATGAGCAGTTCTTC. Amino acid sequence: CSVERGNEQFF.

The chain has TRBV19 and TRBJ1-4, with TRBD1 as a possible D gene (6 bases). V was cut by 3 bases and J by 10 bases, with 12 bases left in between. Germline CDR1 reads LNHDA; CDR2 reads SQIVND (reference sequence). The CDR3 covers 13 residues. CDR3 coding DNA: TGTGCCAGTAGTATTCAACAGGGTGGAAAACTGTTTTTT. Protein: CASSIQQGGKLFF.

The chain combines TRBV27 with TRBJ1-5; D ambiguous. The germline CDR1 and CDR2 sequences are MNHEY and SMNVEV (reference sequence). The CDR3 sequence is 12 residues long. Trimming took off 6 bases at V and 2 bases at J, with 5 bases between the two ends. CDR3 protein: CASRQGNQPQHF. CDR3 DNA sequence: TGTGCCAGCAGGCAGGGCAATCAGCCCCAGCATTTT.

The V call is TRBV19, the J call TRBJ2-7; 10 nucleotides line up with TRBD2. The ends lost 5 bases at V and 2 bases at J; junction bases unmatched: 12. This CDR3 comprises 17 residues. Germline CDR1 reads LNHDA; CDR2 reads SQIVND (reference sequence). In DNA form, the CDR3 reads TGTGCCAGTAGTCCAAACGCCCTAGCGGGGGCTACCTACGAGCAGTACTTC. Translation gives CASSPNALAGATYEQYF.

V usage is TRBV19 and J usage is TRBJ1-1, with unresolved D. V gave up 6 bases and J gave up 3 bases, with 8 bases separating them. Germline lookup yields CDR1 LNHDA and CDR2 SQIVND (reference sequence). CDR3 length equals 12 residues. The CDR3 is CASSAGDTEAFF. Written as DNA, the CDR3 is TGTGCCAGTAGCGCCGGGGACACTGAAGCTTTCTTT.

The chain recombines TRBV14 with TRBJ2-7; 7 bases line up with TRBD1. Germline V gene sequence: CDR1 SGHDN, CDR2 FVKESK. This CDR3 is 14 amino acids long. V was pared by 1 base and J by 3 bases, with 3 bases of the junction left unmatched. CDR3 DNA sequence: TGTGCCAGCAGCCAAGGAGGGGGCGGCTACGAGCAGTACTTC. The encoded protein is CASSQGGGGYEQYF.

This chain joins TRBV27 and TRBJ2-1, with D possibly matching TRBD2 (6 bases). Germline V CDR1 and CDR2: MNHEY, SMNVEV (reference sequence). This CDR3 contains 18 residues. The V gene lost 1 base and the J gene lost 5 bases, with 21 bases spanning the gap. Written as DNA, the CDR3 is TGTGCCAGCAGTTTATGGAACATCTCGGGAGCTTCGAACAATGAGCAGTTCTTC. It encodes CASSLWNISGASNNEQFF.

This chain uses TRBV6-5 with TRBJ2-7, with D possibly TRBD2 on 6 matching bases. CDR1 and CDR2 from the germline V gene are MNHEY and SVGAGI. The CDR3 consists of 15 residues. Trimming stripped 6 bases from V and 5 bases from J, with 20 bases between. CDR3 in DNA: TGTGCCAGCAGCAAGGACGGGGCAGGGAGGAACGAGCAGTACTTC. This sequence encodes CASSKDGAGRNEQYF.

The genes are TRBV9 and TRBJ2-6; TRBD1 might be the D (5 bases). This CDR3 comprises 15 residues. Trimming cost V 1 base and J 0 bases, with 5 bases left between them. The germline V gene has CDR1 SGDLS and CDR2 YYNGEE. CDR3 amino acids: CASSVRGSGANVLTF. The CDR3 DNA reads as TGTGCCAGCAGCGTAAGGGGCTCTGGGGCCAACGTCCTGACTTTC.

The chain carries TRBV11-2 and TRBJ2-2, with a possible D match to TRBD2 (5 bases). The germline V gene encodes CDR1 SGHAT and CDR2 FQNNGV. This CDR3 spans 14 amino acids. Trimming shortened V by 1 base and J by 7 bases, and 10 bases separated the two germline ends. CDR3 sequence: CASSLVEGVGELFF. The CDR3 DNA reads TGTGCCAGCAGCTTAGTTGAGGGTGTCGGGGAGCTGTTTTTT.

This chain uses TRBV12-1 with TRBJ2-7; the table's D call, TRBD1, has no DNA check behind it. TRBV12-1 constitutes a pseudogene. CDR3 length equals 15 residues. CDR3 residues: CASRYGTQIAYEQYF. CDR3 DNA: TGTGCCAGCAGATACGGGACACAGATAGCCTACGAGCAGTACTTC.

The chain links TRBV30 to TRBJ2-2; 8 nucleotides match TRBD1. The junction had 9 bases not matched to a gene; V was cut back by 8 bases and J by 4 bases. The germline V gene has CDR1 GTSNPN and CDR2 SVGIG (reference sequence). The length of the CDR3 is 14 residues. The CDR3 spells CALQRQGTTGELFF. The CDR3 DNA sequence: TGTGCCCTACAGAGACAGGGGACCACCGGGGAGCTGTTTTTT.

The V and J genes are TRBV9 and TRBJ2-3; D possibly corresponds to TRBD1 (6 bases). Trimming stripped 3 bases from V and 0 bases from J, with 14 bases between. Germline CDR1 reads SGDLS; CDR2 reads YYNGEE. The CDR3 contains 16 residues. The CDR3 loop is CASSAGTSTSTDTQYF. CDR3 nucleotide sequence: TGTGCCAGCAGCGCCGGGACATCGACTAGCACAGATACGCAGTATTTT.

The chain employs TRBV7-2 and TRBJ2-1; 10 nucleotides line up with TRBD2. V shed 5 bases and J 4 bases; nucleotides not matched to a gene: 5. This CDR3 comprises 15 residues. Germline CDR1 reads SGHTA; CDR2 reads FQGNSA. The CDR3 reads CASSPSGGVYNEQFF. CDR3 coding DNA: TGTGCCAGCAGCCCAAGCGGGGGGGTATACAATGAGCAGTTCTTC.

This chain connects TRBV29-1 to TRBJ1-2; no clear D gene. The CDR3 has 13 amino acids. The V gene lost 2 bases and the J gene lost 6 bases, with 13 bases spanning the gap. Germline V CDR1 and CDR2: SQVTM, ANQGSEA. The CDR3: CSVEFRLPHGYTF. The DNA of the CDR3 is TGCAGCGTTGAATTCAGGCTTCCCCATGGCTACACCTTC.

V gene TRBV25-1 combines with J gene TRBJ2-3, with D perhaps matching TRBD1 (6 bases). The V end was cut by 10 bases, the J end by 3 bases, with 23 bases between. The CDR3 spans 16 residues. Germline CDR1 is MGHDK and CDR2 is SYGVNS. CDR3 residues: CATNLIEGDGTDTQYF. Written as DNA, the CDR3 is TGTGCCACCAACCTCATAGAGGGGGACGGGACAGATACGCAGTATTTT.

This rearrangement joins TRBV5-1 to TRBJ2-3; 8 positions match TRBD1. Germline CDR1 and CDR2: SGHRS and YFSETQ. V shed 4 bases and J 8 bases; nucleotides not matched to a gene: 15. The CDR3 covers 16 residues. The CDR3 DNA reads TGCGCCAGCAGCACTACGGGACAGGAACAACCGGGTACGCAGTATTTT. Encoded protein: CASSTTGQEQPGTQYF.

This chain links TRBV6-5 with TRBJ1-2; TRBD1 might be the D (5 bases). Between the trimmed V and J ends, which lost 0 bases and 4 bases, there was a span of 9 bases. Germline loops: CDR1 MNHEY, CDR2 SVGAGI. The CDR3 is 14 amino acids. The DNA for the CDR3 is TGTGCCAGCAGTTACTCCCAGGGATTCTATGGCTACACCTTC. Its protein product is CASSYSQGFYGYTF.

The chain employs TRBV5-1 and TRBJ2-1, with 7 bases fitting TRBD2. Germline CDR1 SGHRS, CDR2 YFSETQ. The CDR3 is 14 residues long. After removal of 3 bases from V and 8 bases from J, the junction contained 8 bases not matched to a gene. Here the CDR3 DNA reads TGCGCCAGCAGCTCGGGACTAAAGCTCTATGAGCAGTTCTTC. Translating it yields CASSSGLKLYEQFF.

CDR3 sequence (DNA): TGTGCCAGCAGCGCCTTCTCCGAGACAGGCGCCGAGCAGTACTTC. Its translation is CASSAFSETGAEQYF. The chain recombines TRBV7-6 with TRBJ2-7, with D possibly matching TRBD1 (6 bases). Germline lookup yields CDR1 SGHVS and CDR2 FNYEAQ. Trimming pared 5 bases from V and 6 bases from J, leaving 20 bases between. The CDR3 extends over 15 amino acids.

This clone was picked up a small number of times. The V gene is TRBV19, the J gene TRBJ1-3; no clear D. Trimming removed 4 bases from V and 2 bases from J, with 12 bases in between. The CDR3 loop spans 15 amino acids. Germline CDR1 reads LNHDA; CDR2 reads SQIVND (reference sequence). The CDR3 reads CASSSTGAPGNTIYF. In DNA form, the CDR3 reads TGTGCCAGTAGTAGTACGGGAGCTCCTGGAAACACCATATATTTT.

The CDR3 coding sequence is TGTGCCTCACATGTACCGGGGACTGAAGCTTTCTTT. Residues: CASHVPGTEAFF. The chain recombines TRBV10-3 with TRBJ1-1, with D hard to call. Per the germline V gene, CDR1 is ENHRY and CDR2 is SYGVKD. The V gene lost 11 bases and the J gene lost 5 bases, with 15 bases spanning the gap. The CDR3 covers 12 residues.

V gene TRBV7-8 combines with J gene TRBJ1-4; tentative D call: TRBD1 (6 bases). V was shortened by 5 bases and J by 7 bases, with 17 bases between the two germline ends. CDR1 and CDR2 (germline): SGHVS, FQNEAQ. This CDR3 comprises 15 residues. The CDR3 protein is CASSPRGGAAEKLFF. CDR3 nucleotide sequence: TGTGCCAGCAGCCCTCGGGGGGGGGCGGCTGAAAAACTGTTTTTT.

A few counts support this clone. This sequence joins TRBV10-2 and TRBJ1-1; D is ambiguous. Trimming shortened V by 2 bases and J by 3 bases, and 7 bases separated the two germline ends. The CDR3 sequence is 13 residues long. The V gene's germline CDR1 is WSHSY and CDR2 SAAADI. The CDR3 DNA follows: TGCGCCAGCAGTGAGGTCAGCGACACTGAAGCTTTCTTT. Translation gives CASSEVSDTEAFF.